The clone carrying this T cell receptor (beta chain) occurred a few times. The data stem from a study of shared T cell receptors in the human thymus. The CDR3 extends over 14 amino acids. Germline CDR1 and CDR2: MNHEY and SMNVEV (reference sequence). V shed 7 bases and J shed 4 bases, with 15 bases lying between them. This table comes from immunoSEQ multiplex PCR, and its TCRdb copy is limited to in-frame clones, with some not included. This table has roughly 560,000 clones, 78% appearing once. The same data also contributed to another study, on human thymus T cells. That publication notes: Donation was from healthy Finnish infants who were having corrective surgery that addressed congenital heart defects. The source of the thymus tissue was resections taken during corrective heart surgery. Use of V and J genes seemed skewed within the thymic and blood repertoires. Related work showed strongly overlapping thymic repertoires across unrelated individuals.

The V and J genes are TRBV27 and TRBJ2-3; D might be TRBD1 (6 bases). What was sequenced was thymocytes. The TCR was taken from a boy less than two years old with a congenital heart defect. The CDR3 DNA is TGTGCCAGCATCCCGCAGGGGTGTCCAGATACGCAGTATTTT. Protein product: CASIPQGCPDTQYF.